The 22 T cell receptor beta chains reported below all come from one sample, sequenced in a study of glioma-infiltrating T cells. Amplification of TCR alpha and beta CDR3 regions from RNA used iRepertoire nested multiplex PCR. TCRdb reprocessed the multiplex PCR reads via MiXCR and lists one record per CDR3 protein. The sample yields around 120,000 distinct CDR3 sequences, more than 20% seen once. The sample was glioma tissue, nonneoplastic brain tissue, or PBMCs (not recorded which). Every receptor here comes from a human donor with low-grade glioma or glioblastoma, undergoing nonglioma brain surgery, or in good health (not recorded which).

This clonotype was observed at least ten times. This rearrangement joins TRBV7-9 to TRBJ1-1; no definite D call. The germline CDR1 and CDR2 sequences are SEHNR and FQNEAQ (reference sequence). The CDR3 is 11 residues long. Trimming took 5 bases from V and 14 from J, leaving 15 bases between them. CDR3 coding DNA: TGTGCCAGCAGCCCGTCAATCCCGTCGTTCTTT. Translating it yields CASSPSIPSFF.

The CDR3 protein is CASRDRGNEKLFF. The DNA for the CDR3 is TGTGCCAGCCGGGACAGGGGGAATGAAAAACTGTTTTTT. The chain uses TRBV2 and TRBJ1-4, with 11 bases matching TRBD1. V was clipped by 8 bases and J by 5 bases; unmatched bases: 1. Germline values: CDR1 SNHLY, CDR2 FYNNEI. The CDR3 runs 13 residues.

The rearrangement uses TRBV28 and TRBJ1-5; no definite D call. Trimming shortened V by 3 bases and J by 7 bases, and 13 bases separated the two germline ends. The germline V gene encodes CDR1 MDHEN and CDR2 SYDVKM. The CDR3 is 14 residues long. CDR3 sequence: CASSFRQERQPQHF. The CDR3 region has the DNA TGTGCCAGCAGTTTTCGGCAGGAAAGGCAGCCCCAGCATTTT.

On this clonotype itself: A junction boundary mismatches the germline segment, possibly from a read error. The chain couples TRBV7-9 to TRBJ1-5, with TRBD1 identical over 9 bases. The CDR3 is 16 amino acids. Looked up from germline, CDR1 is SEHNR and CDR2 is FQNEAQ (reference sequence). In DNA, the CDR3 is TGTGCCTGCAGTGCTACCTCGGGACAGGGAAATCAGCCCCAGCATTTT. Translation: CACSATSGQGNQPQHF. Full variable domain (rest looked up from reference TRBV7-9 and TRBJ1-5): DTGVSQNPRHKITKRGQNVTFRCDPISEHNRLYWYRQTLGQGPEFLTYFQNEAQLEKSRLLSDRFSAERPKGSFSTLEIQRTEQGDSAMYLCACSATSGQGNQPQHFGDGTRLSIL.

The chain joins TRBV20-1 to TRBJ2-5; 7 bases are a match to TRBD1. Germline CDR1 and CDR2: DFQATT and SNEGSKA (reference sequence). The ends lost 3 bases at V and 2 bases at J; junction bases unmatched: 3. The CDR3 runs to 13 residues. DNA for the CDR3: TGCAGTGCTAGGAAGACAGGGCAAGAGACCCAGTACTTC. As protein: CSARKTGQETQYF.

This clonotype was seen many times. This chain joins TRBV25-1 and TRBJ1-2; D possibly corresponds to TRBD1 (5 bases). The CDR3 is 14 amino acids. V dropped 4 bases and J dropped 4 bases, with 13 bases sitting between them. Germline V lookup: CDR1 MGHDK, CDR2 SYGVNS. CDR3 loop: CASSGKGLSYGYTF. The CDR3 DNA reads TGTGCCAGCAGTGGGAAGGGGCTGAGCTATGGCTACACCTTC.

CDR3 sequence reads: CASSLLGQTNTGELFF. DNA for the CDR3: TGCGCCAGCAGCTTATTGGGACAGACGAACACCGGGGAGCTGTTTTTT. This rearrangement joins TRBV5-1 to TRBJ2-3; TRBD1 matches 7 bases. The J call may be in error: the DNA end matches TRBJ2-2 better. The CDR3 sequence is 16 residues long. Germline V gene lookup returns CDR1 SGHRS and CDR2 YFSETQ.

The sample holds many counts of this clonotype. The chain is built from TRBV6-1 and TRBJ2-6; D gene unclear. This CDR3 has 15 residues. CDR1 and CDR2 from the germline V gene are MNHNS and SASEGT. Between the trimmed V and J ends, which lost 7 bases and 1 base, there was a span of 11 bases. The CDR3 DNA reads as TGTGCCAGCACCCAGTTTGGTTCTGGGGCCAACGTCCTGACTTTC. Its translation is CASTQFGSGANVLTF.

The V call is TRBV4-1, the J call TRBJ1-2, with a weak D call TRBD1 (5 bases). CDR1 is MGHRA, CDR2 YSYEKL, per germline. This CDR3 region has 15 residues. Trimming left V 1 base short and J 0 bases short, with 9 bases between. CDR3 sequence reads: CASSQVGEANYGYTF. CDR3 bases: TGCGCCAGCAGCCAAGTGGGGGAGGCTAACTATGGCTACACCTTC.

At least ten counts were recorded for this clonotype. The chain employs TRBV24-1 and TRBJ2-3, with D uncertain. Germline CDR1 reads KGHDR; CDR2 reads SFDVKD. This CDR3 comprises 12 residues. Trimming shortened V by 0 bases and J by 5 bases, and 2 bases separated the two germline ends. CDR3 sequence (DNA): TGTGCCACCAGTGATTTGGGAGATACGCAGTATTTT. Protein: CATSDLGDTQYF.

The chain links TRBV7-9 to TRBJ2-4, with no clear D. This CDR3 spans 15 amino acids. The ends were cut back, 1 base at V and 0 bases at J, with 7 bases in the middle. CDR1 and CDR2 from the germline V gene are SEHNR and FQNEAQ (reference sequence). The CDR3 region has the DNA TGTGCCAGCAGCTTAGATGGGGAAGCCAAAAACATTCAGTACTTC. This encodes CASSLDGEAKNIQYF.

In this sample, this clonotype turned up a few times. The chain couples TRBV27 to TRBJ1-4, with TRBD1 matching 7 bases. CDR1 is MNHEY and CDR2 is SMNVEV in the germline V gene (reference sequence). The V gene end was trimmed by 2 bases and the J gene end by 6 bases; junction bases not matched to a gene: 3. This CDR3 region has 14 residues. The CDR3 spells CASSLDRADEKLFF. Written as DNA, the CDR3 is TGTGCCAGCAGTTTAGACAGGGCTGATGAAAAACTGTTTTTT.

This clonotype was seen more than once but under ten times. This chain joins TRBV3-1 and TRBJ2-2; the match to TRBD1 covers 9 bases. The CDR3 totals 16 residues. Germline CDR1 LGHDT, CDR2 YNNKEL (reference sequence). The junction had 7 bases not matched to a gene; V was cut back by 4 bases and J by 4 bases. The CDR3 DNA is TGTGCCAGCAGCCCATCCACAGGGGGCTTCACCGGGGAGCTGTTTTTT. It yields the protein CASSPSTGGFTGELFF.

The gene calls are TRBV20-1 and TRBJ2-5, with a tentative D call TRBD2 (5 bases). Germline loops: CDR1 DFQATT, CDR2 SNEGSKA (reference sequence). The CDR3 has 14 amino acids. Between the trimmed V and J ends, which lost 1 base and 3 bases, there was a span of 12 bases. In nucleotides, the CDR3 is TGCAGTGCTAGAGCCGGCGGGCCTGAAGAGACCCAGTACTTC. Its protein is CSARAGGPEETQYF.

This chain connects TRBV12-3 or TRBV12-4 to TRBJ2-7, with TRBD1 as a possible D gene (5 bases). V was trimmed by 5 bases and J by 5 bases, leaving 10 bases between them. This CDR3 region has 12 residues. Here the CDR3 reads CASSLGRDEQYV. As DNA, the CDR3 is TGTGCCAGCAGTCTCGGCAGGGACGAGCAGTACGTC.

This clonotype was seen more than once but under ten times. The chain couples TRBV7-9 to TRBJ2-1, with 8 bases fitting TRBD2. Germline V gene data show CDR1 as SEHNR and CDR2 as FQNEAQ (reference sequence). V gave up 5 bases and J gave up 5 bases; unmatched junction bases: 8. The CDR3 loop spans 15 amino acids. In nucleotides, the CDR3 is TGTGCCAGCAGCCCCCCCGGCGGGGGGAACAATGAGCAGTTCTTC. Its protein product is CASSPPGGGNNEQFF.

This clonotype was seen ten or more times. The genes are TRBV4-2 and TRBJ1-5; 9 bases match TRBD1. In germline, CDR1 is LGHNA, CDR2 YNFKEQ. The CDR3 is made up of 16 amino acids. Unmatched junction bases numbered 7, after V lost 2 bases and J lost 5 bases. The CDR3, as DNA: TGTGCCAGCAGCCAAAAAGGGGACAGGGAGGATCAGCCCCAGCATTTT. It is translated as CASSQKGDREDQPQHF.

Details on this clonotype: This may come from a read error, since a much larger clone is one base off. It is likely a read error, because the conserved phenylalanine at the end of the CDR3 is missing. The chain recombines TRBV20-1 with TRBJ1-1; TRBD1 might be the D (6 bases). The V end lost 6 bases, the J end lost 1 base, and 18 bases lay between the germline ends. This CDR3 has 15 amino acids. Germline lookup yields CDR1 DFQATT and CDR2 SNEGSKA (reference sequence). The CDR3 region has the DNA TGCAGTGCGTTACAGGGCGCGGCTTGGAACACTGAAGCTTTCCTT. It translates to CSALQGAAWNTEAFL.

This sequence joins TRBV5-1 and TRBJ2-2; D unclear. Germline V CDR1 and CDR2: SGHRS, YFSETQ. The CDR3 length is 14 residues. Trimming cost V 2 bases and J 0 bases, with 5 bases left between them. DNA for the CDR3: TGCGCCAGCAGCTTAGCCCCGAACACCGGGGAGCTGTTTTTT. Translating gives CASSLAPNTGELFF.

The genes are TRBV5-1 and TRBJ2-1; TRBD2 aligns across 11 bases. J lost 8 bases, V lost 4 bases, and 11 bases had no gene match. The CDR3 has 16 amino acids. Germline lookup yields CDR1 SGHRS and CDR2 YFSETQ. CDR3: CASSGTTSGTSDEQFF. DNA of the CDR3: TGCGCCAGCAGCGGAACGACTAGCGGGACCTCTGATGAGCAGTTCTTC.

Many counts were recorded for this clonotype. The chain has TRBV6-6 and TRBJ1-1; 8 bases are a match to TRBD1. The CDR3 length is 16 residues. Trimming cost V 1 base and J 4 bases; bases outside gene matches: 8. Germline lookup yields CDR1 MNHNY and CDR2 SVGAGI (reference sequence). This chain's CDR3 is CASSYWTGPRGTEAFF. DNA for the CDR3: TGTGCCAGCAGTTACTGGACAGGGCCTAGGGGCACTGAAGCTTTCTTT.

This clonotype was seen at least ten times. The rearrangement uses TRBV20-1 and TRBJ1-5; D is perhaps TRBD1 (6 bases). The germline V gene has CDR1 DFQATT and CDR2 SNEGSKA (reference sequence). Trimming removed 4 bases at V and 1 base at J, with 11 bases between. This CDR3 is built from 14 residues. CDR3 DNA sequence: TGCAGTGCTAAACAGGGAATCAGCAATCAGCCCCAGCATTTT. This translates into CSAKQGISNQPQHF.